In this sample, the clone carrying this TCR beta chain turned up a few times. No antigen is known for it. The data derive from a study of metastatic and nonmetastatic thyroid tumors. The wider study: Thyroid patients, malignant and benign, had repertoires compared across blood and tumor or nodule tissue. Study observations and caveats: Reports indicated that malignant thyroid tumors showed significantly higher TCR beta diversity than benign nodules did, in blood and tumor.

Thyroid surgery had not been preceded by any treatment in any patient. The authors' processing: A papillary thyroid cancer distant-metastasis classifier was built from CDR3 differences across clinicopathological groups. Using MiXCR, TCRdb re-called clones from the PCR reads. The V and J calls here are based on TCRdb, not the publication. The sample includes roughly 4,500 clones, roughly 35% seen only once; the top ten take under 25%. The sequence came from a male donor with papillary thyroid cancer or a benign thyroid nodule (not recorded which). Some clones in this sample may be carry-over from other donors' samples. Input material: tumor tissue.

CDR3 in amino acids: CASSSMAGGYYEQFF. CDR3 in DNA: TGTGCCAGCAGTTCCATGGCAGGGGGCTATTATGAGCAGTTCTTC. The V and J genes are TRBV28 and TRBJ2-1; 8 nucleotides agree with TRBD1. CDR3 size: 15 residues. Germline V gene sequence: CDR1 MDHEN, CDR2 SYDVKM. V shed 4 bases and J 8 bases; nucleotides not matched to a gene: 10.